This paragraph covers one TCR beta chain sequence. These data are taken from a study of blood T cell repertoires in COVID-19. Assay: immunoSEQ multiplex PCR; the TCRdb copy retains only in-frame clones and omits some. The repertoire holds some 180,000 clones, with 80% as singletons. This CDR3 spans 15 amino acids. The J segment lost 4 bases and the V segment lost 5 bases, leaving 5 bases of the junction unmatched. Looked up from germline, CDR1 is SGHTA and CDR2 is FQGNSA. The TCR was taken from a man between 60 and 75 years old with acute or convalescent COVID-19. The chain links TRBV7-2 to TRBJ2-7; TRBD2 matches 13 bases. Sequencing was carried out using peripheral blood. The CDR3 region has the DNA TGTGCCAGCAGCCAATCGACTAGCGGGAGGTACGAGCAGTACTTC. Protein product: CASSQSTSGRYEQYF.